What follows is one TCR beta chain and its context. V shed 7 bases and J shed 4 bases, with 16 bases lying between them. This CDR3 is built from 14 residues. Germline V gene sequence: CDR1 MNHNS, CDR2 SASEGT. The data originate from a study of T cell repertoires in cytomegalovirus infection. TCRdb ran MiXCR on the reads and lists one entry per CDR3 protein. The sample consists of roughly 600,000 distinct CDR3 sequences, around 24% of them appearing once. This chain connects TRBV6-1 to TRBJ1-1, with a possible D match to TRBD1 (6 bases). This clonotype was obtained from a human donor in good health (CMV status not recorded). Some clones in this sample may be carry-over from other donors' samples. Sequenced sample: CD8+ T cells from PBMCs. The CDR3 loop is CASMMTGSGTEAFF. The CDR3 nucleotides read TGTGCCAGCATGATGACAGGATCGGGCACTGAAGCTTTCTTT.